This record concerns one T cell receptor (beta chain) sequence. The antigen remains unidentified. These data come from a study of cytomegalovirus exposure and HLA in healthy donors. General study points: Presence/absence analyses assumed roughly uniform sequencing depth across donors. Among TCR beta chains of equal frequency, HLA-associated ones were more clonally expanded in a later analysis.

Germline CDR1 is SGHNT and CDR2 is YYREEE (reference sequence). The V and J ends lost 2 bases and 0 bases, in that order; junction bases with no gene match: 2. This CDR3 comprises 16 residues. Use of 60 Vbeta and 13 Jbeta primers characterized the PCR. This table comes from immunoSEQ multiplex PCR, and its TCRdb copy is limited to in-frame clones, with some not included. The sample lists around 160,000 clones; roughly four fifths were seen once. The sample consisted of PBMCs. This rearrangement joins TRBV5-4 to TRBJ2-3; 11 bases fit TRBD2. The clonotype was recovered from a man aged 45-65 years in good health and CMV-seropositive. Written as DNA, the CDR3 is TGTGCCAGCAGCTTTTGGACTAGCGGGAGCACAGATACGCAGTATTTT. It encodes CASSFWTSGSTDTQYF.